The rows below give T cell receptor beta chains drawn from one sample of a study of identical twins. TCRdb itself ran the 5' RACE reads through MiXCR, one entry per CDR3 protein. The data show a few hundred thousand distinct CDR3 sequences, 7.5% to 10% seen once. This sample was shared with a second study, whose subject was yellow fever vaccine responses in identical twins.

The sample consisted of PBMCs. These receptors were taken from a woman between 18 and 30 years old in good health. Each CDR3 is given with its conserved first and last residue. The D gene is left open where the match is weak. Only some rows state a clone size, as once, few, many or a class for expanded clones.

abundance	j_gene	v_gene	d_gene	CDR3aa	CDR3nt
.	TRBJ2-7	TRBV6-2/TRBV6-3	.	CASSAPGRAEQYF	TGTGCCAGCAGTGCGCCGGGACGGGCCGAGCAGTACTTC
few	TRBJ1-1	TRBV12-3/TRBV12-4	.	CASSSGPRDEAFF	TGTGCCAGCAGTTCAGGGCCCCGGGATGAAGCTTTCTTT
.	TRBJ2-7	TRBV29-1	TRBD1	CSVYPGTASYEQYF	TGCAGCGTTTACCCCGGGACAGCCTCCTACGAGCAGTACTTC
.	TRBJ2-7	TRBV2	.	CASSIQAEQYF	TGTGCCAGCAGTATCCAGGCGGAGCAGTACTTC
.	TRBJ1-1	TRBV11-2	.	CASSFRPPGTEAFF	TGTGCCAGCAGCTTTAGGCCCCCAGGCACTGAAGCTTTCTTT
.	TRBJ2-2	TRBV4-1	TRBD2	CASSPSSGRNTGELFF	TGCGCCAGCAGCCCTTCTAGCGGGAGAAACACCGGGGAGCTGTTTTTT
.	TRBJ2-7	TRBV7-2	.	CASSLVGQAGEQYF	TGTGCCAGCAGCTTAGTGGGGCAAGCCGGCGAGCAGTACTTC
few	TRBJ2-5	TRBV28	TRBD2	CASTLGGTQETQYF	TGTGCCAGCACCTTGGGGGGGACTCAAGAGACCCAGTACTTC
many	TRBJ1-5	TRBV6-1	.	CASSRSGNLGNQPQHF	TGTGCCAGCAGTCGTTCTGGGAACCTGGGCAATCAGCCCCAGCATTTT
.	TRBJ2-3	TRBV9	TRBD2	CASSVVPSGRADTQYF	TGTGCCAGCAGCGTAGTCCCTAGCGGGCGGGCAGATACGCAGTATTTT
.	TRBJ2-5	TRBV7-7	.	CASSPGGIQQTQYF	TGTGCTAGCAGCCCCGGGGGCATCCAGCAGACCCAGTACTTC
.	TRBJ2-7	TRBV15	.	CATSRDLGGSSYEQYF	TGTGCCACCAGCAGAGATTTGGGGGGAAGCTCCTACGAGCAGTACTTC
.	TRBJ2-5	TRBV27	.	CASRKQGIEETQYF	TGTGCCAGCAGAAAGCAGGGTATAGAAGAGACCCAGTACTTC
many	TRBJ2-2	TRBV7-9	TRBD1	CASNHPNRGTGELFF	TGTGCCAGCAACCACCCCAACAGGGGCACCGGGGAGCTGTTTTTT
many	TRBJ2-1	TRBV30	.	CAWQEVNEQFF	TGTGCCTGGCAAGAGGTGAATGAGCAGTTCTTC
few	TRBJ2-1	TRBV24-1	.	CATSDRRDGPFLDEQFF	TGTGCCACCAGTGATAGAAGGGACGGGCCGTTTTTGGATGAGCAGTTCTTC
.	TRBJ2-3	TRBV6-5	.	CASSYSRSPDTQYF	TGTGCCAGCAGTTACTCGCGCAGTCCAGATACGCAGTATTTT
few	TRBJ1-6	TRBV9	.	CASSVNIGYNSPLHF	TGTGCCAGCAGCGTGAACATTGGCTATAATTCACCCCTCCACTTT
few	TRBJ2-3	TRBV20-1	TRBD2	CSVTPTSGRAGADTQYF	TGCAGTGTTACACCTACTAGCGGGAGGGCCGGGGCAGATACGCAGTATTTT
.	TRBJ2-2	TRBV20-1	.	CSANRWGRESGTGELFF	TGCAGTGCTAACCGTTGGGGGCGGGAGAGTGGCACCGGGGAGCTGTTTTTT
few	TRBJ2-3	TRBV5-1	TRBD2	CASSLTGGAQDTQYF	TGCGCCAGCAGCTTGACCGGGGGGGCCCAAGATACGCAGTATTTT
.	TRBJ2-7	TRBV4-3	TRBD2	CASKAQVGGSYEQYF	TGCGCCAGCAAAGCCCAGGTGGGGGGGTCCTACGAGCAGTACTTC